The clone carrying this T cell receptor (beta chain) was found once. Its cognate antigen is unknown. This record belongs to a study of cytomegalovirus exposure and HLA in healthy donors. Study conclusions and caveats: 87-base-pair reads could not separate some V segments, including TRBV6-2 and TRBV6-3. A few CMV-associated chains were confirmed in vitro to be specific for CMV antigens.

Amplification used 60 Vbeta primers and 13 Jbeta primers. Libraries were prepared by immunoSEQ multiplex PCR; TCRdb keeps only in-frame clonotypes and omits some of them. Of about 130,000 clones detected, roughly 80% appear once; the ten largest clones hold over 2.5%. Germline V gene lookup returns CDR1 MGHRA and CDR2 YSYEKL. Between the trimmed V and J ends, which lost 3 bases and 6 bases, there was a span of 12 bases. The CDR3 sequence is 14 residues long. This TCR came from a man aged 40-49 years in good health and CMV-seronegative. The sequenced material came from PBMCs. This rearrangement joins TRBV4-1 to TRBJ1-5; tentative D call: TRBD1 (6 bases). The CDR3 DNA sequence: TGCGCCAGCAGCCATGAGGGGGAGGGTCAGCCCCAGCATTTT. This codes for CASSHEGEGQPQHF.